A selection of T cell receptor beta chains follows, all from one sample in a study of cytomegalovirus exposure and HLA in healthy donors. Clones were sequenced by immunoSEQ multiplex PCR, and TCRdb holds only the in-frame ones, with some missing. Of about 190,000 clones listed, about 87% were seen once; the top ten hold about 1.2%. Sequences were obtained from PBMCs. Receptors were obtained from a man aged 30-40 years in good health and CMV-seronegative. Both conserved end residues are part of each CDR3. The order of the fields is clone size, D gene, J gene, V gene, CDR3 protein, CDR3 DNA. D genes are given only for firm matches. Clone size is shown for a subset of rows, as once, few, many or a class of expanded clone.

.,.,TRBJ1-1,TRBV5-1,CASSLGGTSKEAFF,TGCGCCAGCAGCTTAGGAGGTACGAGCAAGGAAGCTTTCTTT
few,TRBD2,TRBJ2-2,TRBV4-2,CASSYRTSGGSGELFF,TGTGCCAGCAGCTATCGGACTAGCGGGGGATCCGGGGAGCTGTTTTTT
.,.,TRBJ1-3,TRBV11-2,CASSPRGTVFFGNTIYF,TGTGCCAGCAGCCCACGCGGTACGGTATTTTTTGGAAACACCATATATTTT
.,TRBD2,TRBJ2-3,TRBV28,CASSFRGGRADTQYF,TGTGCCAGCAGTTTCCGGGGAGGGAGGGCAGATACGCAGTATTTT
.,TRBD1,TRBJ1-5,TRBV6-1,CASRTGNQPQHF,TGTGCCAGCAGGACAGGGAATCAGCCCCAGCATTTT
.,.,TRBJ2-1,TRBV19,CASSITQGPYNEQFF,TGTGCCAGTAGTATCACACAGGGCCCCTACAATGAGCAGTTCTTC
.,TRBD2,TRBJ2-5,TRBV7-2,CASSPSWGVAGKVGETQYF,TGTGCCAGCAGCCCCAGTTGGGGGGTAGCGGGAAAAGTAGGGGAGACCCAGTACTTC
once,.,TRBJ1-2,TRBV11-3,CASSLAQASTF,TGTGCCAGCAGCTTAGCCCAGGCGAGCACCTTC
.,.,TRBJ2-2,TRBV9,CASTAPPLAPDHANTGELFF,TGTGCCAGCACCGCCCCCCCCCTAGCACCCGACCACGCGAACACCGGGGAGCTGTTTTTT
.,.,TRBJ2-2,TRBV27,CASSPSTSGELFF,TGTGCCAGCAGTCCCTCTACCTCCGGGGAGCTGTTTTTT
once,TRBD1,TRBJ1-1,TRBV2,CASSERGLGNTEAFF,TGTGCCAGCAGTGAAAGGGGGCTGGGGAACACTGAAGCTTTCTTT
.,TRBD2,TRBJ2-1,TRBV5-1,CASSFGLAGRSYNEQFF,TGCGCCAGCAGCTTCGGACTAGCGGGTCGCTCCTACAATGAGCAGTTCTTC
.,TRBD2,TRBJ2-7,TRBV6-5,CASSPPGLWYEQYF,TGTGCCAGCAGCCCCCCGGGACTATGGTACGAGCAGTACTTC
.,.,TRBJ1-1,TRBV7-9,CASSSRTANTEAFF,TGTGCCAGCAGCTCACGGACAGCTAACACTGAAGCTTTCTTT
.,.,TRBJ2-6,TRBV28,CASSFGYGANVLTF,TGTGCCAGCAGTTTCGGGTACGGGGCCAACGTCCTGACTTTC
.,TRBD1,TRBJ2-3,TRBV5-1,CASSFDRGGPDTQYF,TGCGCCAGCAGCTTTGACAGGGGTGGTCCAGATACGCAGTATTTT
.,.,TRBJ1-6,TRBV11-2,CASSSLRGGNSPLHF,TGTGCCAGCAGCTCCCTAAGAGGGGGTAATTCACCCCTCCACTTT
.,.,TRBJ2-6,TRBV7-2,CASSPPPDTVLTF,TGTGCCAGCAGCCCCCCCCCGGACACCGTCCTGACTTTC
.,.,TRBJ2-7,TRBV28,CASREGSVEEQYF,TGTGCCAGCAGGGAGGGGTCGGTTGAAGAGCAGTACTTC
.,TRBD1,TRBJ2-7,TRBV9,CASSFSTGGYEQYF,TGTGCCAGCAGCTTTTCGACAGGGGGCTACGAGCAGTACTTC
.,TRBD1,TRBJ1-1,TRBV5-6,CASSQLDRGPNTEAFF,TGTGCCAGCAGCCAACTGGACAGGGGGCCGAACACTGAAGCTTTCTTT
.,TRBD1,TRBJ2-4,TRBV4-2,CASSQPGEGAIAKNIQYF,TGTGCCAGCAGCCAACCCGGAGAGGGGGCAATTGCCAAAAACATTCAGTACTTC
.,.,TRBJ1-3,TRBV28,CASSFSGESGNTIYF,TGTGCCAGCAGTTTCAGCGGGGAATCTGGAAACACCATATATTTT
.,TRBD1,TRBJ1-2,TRBV4-1,CASSPSRSRQGAVYTF,TGCGCCAGCAGCCCCAGTCGTTCGAGACAGGGGGCCGTCTACACCTTC
.,.,TRBJ2-5,TRBV15,CATSRGALDLAVQETQYF,TGTGCCACCAGCAGAGGCGCTCTAGATTTGGCAGTTCAAGAGACCCAGTACTTC
.,.,TRBJ2-1,TRBV11-2,CASSLERTGEQFF,TGTGCCAGCAGCTTAGAAAGGACGGGGGAGCAGTTCTTC
.,.,TRBJ2-5,TRBV29-1,CSVETTKHQTQYF,TGCAGCGTTGAGACGACTAAGCACCAGACCCAGTACTTC
.,.,TRBJ1-2,TRBV6-5,CASSRTLNYGYTF,TGTGCCAGCAGCCGGACACTTAACTATGGCTACACCTTC
.,.,TRBJ2-5,TRBV28,CASSSRHPPGTQYF,TGTGCCAGCAGTTCAAGACACCCTCCAGGGACCCAGTACTTC
.,TRBD2,TRBJ2-1,TRBV27,CASSPGLAGINEQFF,TGTGCCAGCAGCCCGGGACTAGCGGGCATCAATGAGCAGTTCTTC
.,TRBD2,TRBJ2-5,TRBV9,CASSVGGEETQYF,TGTGCCAGCAGCGTGGGGGGGGAAGAGACCCAGTACTTC
.,.,TRBJ1-5,TRBV5-6,CASSRNSNQPQHF,TGTGCCAGCAGCCGTAATAGCAATCAGCCCCAGCATTTT
.,TRBD1,TRBJ2-1,TRBV6-5,CASSWDREMNEQFF,TGTGCCAGCAGTTGGGACAGGGAGATGAATGAGCAGTTCTTC
few,.,TRBJ2-7,TRBV18,CASSFQRDRYEQYF,TGTGCCAGCTCATTCCAGCGGGACAGGTACGAGCAGTACTTC
.,.,TRBJ2-1,TRBV27,CASSLRGDSPYNEQFF,TGTGCCAGCAGTTTAAGAGGAGACAGCCCCTACAATGAGCAGTTCTTC
once,.,TRBJ2-7,TRBV7-2,CASTARFSSYEQYF,TGTGCCAGCACTGCCCGATTTAGCTCCTACGAGCAGTACTTC
.,TRBD1,TRBJ1-2,TRBV6-1,CASTSLGQGVYGYTF,TGTGCCAGCACGTCGCTGGGACAGGGGGTTTATGGCTACACCTTC